This T cell receptor (beta chain) is drawn from a study of cytomegalovirus exposure and HLA in healthy donors. CDR3 size: 16 residues. Germline lookup yields CDR1 MNHEY and CDR2 SMNVEV (reference sequence). V trimming: 5 bases; J trimming: 4 bases; junction bases outside the gene matches: 10. Overall study findings and caveats: TCR beta chain V- and J-gene trimming was linked, in a later analysis, to a missense variant in DCLRE1C. Prior analysis indicated that the majority of TCR beta V segments exhibited productivity approximately 87% or approximately 30% of the time.

Primers: 60 Vbeta forward and 13 Jbeta reverse. TCRdb's copy holds only in-frame clones and misses some; the assay was immunoSEQ multiplex PCR. The table has approximately 190,000 clones, roughly 80% seen once. In the case of this clone: Its antigen is not known.

This sequence joins TRBV27 and TRBJ2-5; 10 positions agree with TRBD1. The sequenced material came from PBMCs. The receptor's source is a woman aged 18-29 years in good health and CMV-seronegative. DNA of the CDR3: TGTGCCAGCAGTCGCGGGACAGGGGCGTTTGGAGAGACCCAGTACTTC. Its protein product is CASSRGTGAFGETQYF.